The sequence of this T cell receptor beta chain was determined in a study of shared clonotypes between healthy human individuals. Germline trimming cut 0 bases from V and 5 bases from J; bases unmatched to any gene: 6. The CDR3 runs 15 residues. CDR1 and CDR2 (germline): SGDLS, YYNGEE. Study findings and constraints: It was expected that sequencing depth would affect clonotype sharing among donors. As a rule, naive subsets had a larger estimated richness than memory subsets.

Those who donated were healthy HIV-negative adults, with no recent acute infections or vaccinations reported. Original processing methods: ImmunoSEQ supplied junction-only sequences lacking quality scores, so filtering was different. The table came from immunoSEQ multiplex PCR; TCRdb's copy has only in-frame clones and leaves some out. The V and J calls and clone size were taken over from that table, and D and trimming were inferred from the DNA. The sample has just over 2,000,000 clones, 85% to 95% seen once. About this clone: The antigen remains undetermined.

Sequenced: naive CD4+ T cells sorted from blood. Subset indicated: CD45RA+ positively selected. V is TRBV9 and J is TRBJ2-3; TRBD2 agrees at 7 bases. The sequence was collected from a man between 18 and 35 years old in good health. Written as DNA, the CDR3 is TGTGCCAGCAGCGTAGAATCGGGGAGGGGAGATACGCAGTATTTT. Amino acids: CASSVESGRGDTQYF.